What follows is one T cell receptor (beta chain) and its context. These data are taken from a study of tumour-infiltrating T cells in Burkitt lymphoma. Produced via immunoSEQ multiplex PCR; TCRdb's table is partial and in-frame only. The repertoire holds some 13,000 clones, with 85% as singletons. There are 15 residues in the CDR3. V was cut by 0 bases and J by 1 base, with 9 bases left in between. CDR1 and CDR2 from the germline V gene are LGHNA and YSLEER. The specimen was tumor tissue. The sequence derives from a human donor with diffuse large B-cell lymphoma. The V gene is TRBV4-3, the J gene TRBJ1-2; D gene ambiguous. This chain's CDR3 is CASSQEGPLNYGYTF. DNA for the CDR3: TGCGCCAGCAGCCAAGAAGGTCCCCTTAACTATGGCTACACCTTC.